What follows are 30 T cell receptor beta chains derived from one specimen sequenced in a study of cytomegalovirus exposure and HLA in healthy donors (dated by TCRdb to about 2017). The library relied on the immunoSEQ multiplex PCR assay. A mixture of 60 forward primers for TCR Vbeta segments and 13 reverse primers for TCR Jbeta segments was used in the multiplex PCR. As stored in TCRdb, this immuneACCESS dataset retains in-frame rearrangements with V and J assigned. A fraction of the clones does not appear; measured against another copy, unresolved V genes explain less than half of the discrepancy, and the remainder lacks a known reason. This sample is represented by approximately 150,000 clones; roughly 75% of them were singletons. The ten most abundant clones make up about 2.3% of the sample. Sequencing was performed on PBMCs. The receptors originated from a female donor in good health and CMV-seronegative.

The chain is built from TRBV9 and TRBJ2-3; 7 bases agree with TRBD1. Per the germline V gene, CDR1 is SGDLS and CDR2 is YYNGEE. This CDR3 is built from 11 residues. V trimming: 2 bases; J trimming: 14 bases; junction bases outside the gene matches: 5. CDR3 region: CASSVRDSLYF. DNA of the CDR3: TGTGCCAGCAGCGTCCGGGACAGTCTGTATTTT.

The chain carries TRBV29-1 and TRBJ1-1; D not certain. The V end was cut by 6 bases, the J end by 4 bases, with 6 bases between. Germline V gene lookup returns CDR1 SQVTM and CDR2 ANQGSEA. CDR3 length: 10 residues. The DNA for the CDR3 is TGCAGCGTGCGGGGCACTGAAGCTTTCTTT. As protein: CSVRGTEAFF.

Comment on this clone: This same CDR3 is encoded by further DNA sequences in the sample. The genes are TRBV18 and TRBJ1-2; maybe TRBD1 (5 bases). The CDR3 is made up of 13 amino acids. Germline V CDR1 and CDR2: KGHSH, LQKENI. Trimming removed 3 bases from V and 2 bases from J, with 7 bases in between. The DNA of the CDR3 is TGTGCCAGCTCACCCGACAGCAACTATGGCTACACCTTC. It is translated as CASSPDSNYGYTF.

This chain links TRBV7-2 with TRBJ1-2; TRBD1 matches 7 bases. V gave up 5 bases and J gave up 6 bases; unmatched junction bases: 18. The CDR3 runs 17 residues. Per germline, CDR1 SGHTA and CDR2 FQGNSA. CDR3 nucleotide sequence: TGTGCCAGCAGCCTCCGGGACAGAGAACCCTATTTTCATGGCTACACCTTC. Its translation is CASSLRDREPYFHGYTF.

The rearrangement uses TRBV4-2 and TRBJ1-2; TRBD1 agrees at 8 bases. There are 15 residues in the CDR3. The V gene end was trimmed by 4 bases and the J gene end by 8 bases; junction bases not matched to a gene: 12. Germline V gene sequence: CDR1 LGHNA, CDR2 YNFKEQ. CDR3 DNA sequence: TGTGCCAGCAGCCCTAGTACAGGGGGGGCACGCGGCTACACCTTC. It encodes CASSPSTGGARGYTF.

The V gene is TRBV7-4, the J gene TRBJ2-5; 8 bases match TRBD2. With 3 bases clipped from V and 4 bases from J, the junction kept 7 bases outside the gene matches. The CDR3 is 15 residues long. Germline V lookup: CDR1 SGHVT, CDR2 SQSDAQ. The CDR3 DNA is TGTGCCAGCAGCTTCCTGGGCGGGAGGATAGAGACCCAGTACTTC. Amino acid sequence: CASSFLGGRIETQYF.

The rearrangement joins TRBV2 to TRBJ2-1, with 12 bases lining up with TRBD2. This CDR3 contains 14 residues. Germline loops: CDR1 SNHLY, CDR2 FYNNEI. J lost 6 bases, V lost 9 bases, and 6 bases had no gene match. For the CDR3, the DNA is TGTGCCAGGGTGACTAGCGGGAGAGCCAATGAGCAGTTCTTC. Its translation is CARVTSGRANEQFF.

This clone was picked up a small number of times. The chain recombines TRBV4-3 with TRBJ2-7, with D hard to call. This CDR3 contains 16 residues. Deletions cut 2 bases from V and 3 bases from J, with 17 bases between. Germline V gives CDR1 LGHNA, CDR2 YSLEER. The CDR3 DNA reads TGCGCCAGCAGCCAAAGTGTAGGCGAGGTGGTCTACGAGCAGTACTTC. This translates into CASSQSVGEVVYEQYF.

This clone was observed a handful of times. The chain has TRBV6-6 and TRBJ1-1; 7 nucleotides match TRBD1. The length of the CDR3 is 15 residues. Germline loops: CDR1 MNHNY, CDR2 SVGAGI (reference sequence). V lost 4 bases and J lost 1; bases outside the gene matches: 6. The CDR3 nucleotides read TGTGCCAGCAGTTTCGGGACAGTTACGAACACTGAAGCTTTCTTT. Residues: CASSFGTVTNTEAFF.

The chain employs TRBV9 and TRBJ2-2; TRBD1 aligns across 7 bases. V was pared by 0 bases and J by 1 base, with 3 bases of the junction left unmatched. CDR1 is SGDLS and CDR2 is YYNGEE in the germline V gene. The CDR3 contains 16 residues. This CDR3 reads CASSVEAGGNTGELFF. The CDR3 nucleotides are TGTGCCAGCAGCGTAGAGGCAGGGGGGAACACCGGGGAGCTGTTTTTT.

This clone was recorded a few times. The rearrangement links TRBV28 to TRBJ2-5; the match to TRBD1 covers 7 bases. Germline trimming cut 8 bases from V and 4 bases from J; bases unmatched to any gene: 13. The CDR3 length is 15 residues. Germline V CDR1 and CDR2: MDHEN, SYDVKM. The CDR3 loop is CASLIQGKGRETQYF. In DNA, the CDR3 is TGTGCCAGCTTGATACAGGGGAAGGGTCGAGAGACCCAGTACTTC.

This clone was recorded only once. The CDR3 DNA sequence: TGTGCCAGCAGGGGACAGGGGATCCCTAACTATGGCTACACCTTC. It encodes CASRGQGIPNYGYTF. The V call is TRBV6-1, the J call TRBJ1-2; TRBD1 matches 10 bases. Per the germline V gene, CDR1 is MNHNS and CDR2 is SASEGT. The length of the CDR3 is 15 residues. The ends lost 6 bases at V and 0 bases at J; junction bases unmatched: 4.

As DNA, the CDR3 is TGTGCCAGCAGCCCCAGGACTCGGGACACCATATATTTT. Protein: CASSPRTRDTIYF. The chain joins TRBV7-2 to TRBJ1-3; D gene ambiguous. Germline CDR1 reads SGHTA; CDR2 reads FQGNSA. Trimming stripped 5 bases from V and 8 bases from J, with 13 bases between. CDR3 length equals 13 residues.

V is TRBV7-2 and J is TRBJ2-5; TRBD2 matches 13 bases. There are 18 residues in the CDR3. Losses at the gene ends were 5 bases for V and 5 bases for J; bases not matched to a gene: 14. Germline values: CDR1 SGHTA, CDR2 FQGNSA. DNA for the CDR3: TGTGCCAGCAGCCCTATCTCAGGACTAGCGGGAGTTCGGGAGACCCAGTACTTC. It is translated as CASSPISGLAGVRETQYF.

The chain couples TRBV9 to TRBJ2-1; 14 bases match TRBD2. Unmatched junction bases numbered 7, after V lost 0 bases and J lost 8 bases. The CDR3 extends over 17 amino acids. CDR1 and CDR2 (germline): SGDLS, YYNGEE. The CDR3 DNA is TGTGCCAGCAGCGTAGCTTGGACTAGCGGGAGGATGTATGAGCAGTTCTTC. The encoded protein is CASSVAWTSGRMYEQFF.

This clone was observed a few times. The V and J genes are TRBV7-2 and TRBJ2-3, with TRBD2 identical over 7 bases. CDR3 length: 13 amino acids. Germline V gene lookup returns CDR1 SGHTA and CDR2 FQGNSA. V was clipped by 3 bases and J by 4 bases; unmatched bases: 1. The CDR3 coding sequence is TGTGCCAGCAGCTTCGGGGGGTCAGATACGCAGTATTTT. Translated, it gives CASSFGGSDTQYF.

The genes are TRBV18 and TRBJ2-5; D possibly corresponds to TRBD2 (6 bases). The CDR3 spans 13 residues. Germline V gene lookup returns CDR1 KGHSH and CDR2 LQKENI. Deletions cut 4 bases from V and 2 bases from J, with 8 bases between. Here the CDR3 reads CASSLREQETQYF. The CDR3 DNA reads TGTGCCAGCTCACTTCGGGAGCAAGAGACCCAGTACTTC.

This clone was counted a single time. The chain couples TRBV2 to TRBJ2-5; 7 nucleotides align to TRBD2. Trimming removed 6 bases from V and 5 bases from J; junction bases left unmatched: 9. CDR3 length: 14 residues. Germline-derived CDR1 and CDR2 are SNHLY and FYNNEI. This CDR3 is CASSVRREGETQYF. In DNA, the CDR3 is TGTGCCAGCAGCGTTAGGAGGGAGGGGGAGACCCAGTACTTC.

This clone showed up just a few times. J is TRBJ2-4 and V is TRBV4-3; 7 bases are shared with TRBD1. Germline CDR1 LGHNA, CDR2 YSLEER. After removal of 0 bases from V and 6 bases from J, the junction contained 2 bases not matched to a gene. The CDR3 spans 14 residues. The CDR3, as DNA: TGCGCCAGCAGCCAAGACAGGGGGATAAACATTCAGTACTTC. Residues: CASSQDRGINIQYF.

The DNA of the CDR3 is TGCGCCAGCAGCTCCGGGATGGGAGATACGCAGTATTTT. It translates to CASSSGMGDTQYF. The chain links TRBV5-1 to TRBJ2-3; D is possibly TRBD2 (5 bases). The length of the CDR3 is 13 residues. With 3 bases removed from V and 5 bases from J, the gap between germline ends came to 10 bases. Germline V gene sequence: CDR1 SGHRS, CDR2 YFSETQ.

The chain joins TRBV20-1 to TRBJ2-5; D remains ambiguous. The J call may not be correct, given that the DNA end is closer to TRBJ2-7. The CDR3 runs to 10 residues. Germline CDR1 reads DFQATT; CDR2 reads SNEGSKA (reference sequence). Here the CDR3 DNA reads TGCAGTGCGGCCAGGCCCGAGCAGTACTTC. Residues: CSAARPEQYF.

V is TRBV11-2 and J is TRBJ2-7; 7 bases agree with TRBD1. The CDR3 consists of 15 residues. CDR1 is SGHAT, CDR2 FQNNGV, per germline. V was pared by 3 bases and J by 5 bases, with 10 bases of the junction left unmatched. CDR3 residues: CASSLRGLRKDEQYF. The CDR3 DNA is TGTGCCAGCAGCTTGAGGGGGCTACGGAAAGACGAGCAGTACTTC. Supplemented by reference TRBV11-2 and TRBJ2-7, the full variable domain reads EAGVAQSPRYKIIEKRQSVAFWCNPISGHATLYWYQQILGQGPKLLIQFQNNGVVDDSQLPKDRFSAERLKGVDSTLKIQPAKLEDSAVYLCASSLRGLRKDEQYFGPGTRLTVT.

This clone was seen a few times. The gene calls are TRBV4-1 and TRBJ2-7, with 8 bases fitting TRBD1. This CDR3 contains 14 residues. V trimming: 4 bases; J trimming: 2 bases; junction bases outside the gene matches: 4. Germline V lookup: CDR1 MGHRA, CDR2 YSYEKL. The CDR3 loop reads CASSRGRGPYEQYF. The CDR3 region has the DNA TGCGCCAGCAGCCGAGGCAGGGGGCCCTACGAGCAGTACTTC.

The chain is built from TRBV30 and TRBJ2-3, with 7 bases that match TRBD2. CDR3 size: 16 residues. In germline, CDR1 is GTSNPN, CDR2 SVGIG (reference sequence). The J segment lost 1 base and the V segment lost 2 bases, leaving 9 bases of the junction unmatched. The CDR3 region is CAWSRFAGGGTDTQYF. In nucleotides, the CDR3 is TGTGCCTGGAGTCGATTCGCTGGGGGGGGCACAGATACGCAGTATTTT.

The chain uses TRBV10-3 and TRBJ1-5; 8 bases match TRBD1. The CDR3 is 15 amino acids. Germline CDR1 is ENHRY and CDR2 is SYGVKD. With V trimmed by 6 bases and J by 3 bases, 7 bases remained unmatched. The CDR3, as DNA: TGTGCCATCAGCGAGACAGGGGTCGTCAATCAGCCCCAGCATTTT. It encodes CAISETGVVNQPQHF.

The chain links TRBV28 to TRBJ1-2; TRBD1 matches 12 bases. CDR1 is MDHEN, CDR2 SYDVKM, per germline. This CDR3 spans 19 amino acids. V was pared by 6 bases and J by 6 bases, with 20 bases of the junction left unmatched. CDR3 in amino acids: CASSQIPGTGGRGRDGYTF. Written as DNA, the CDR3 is TGTGCCAGCAGCCAGATACCCGGGACAGGGGGCAGAGGGCGGGATGGCTACACCTTC.

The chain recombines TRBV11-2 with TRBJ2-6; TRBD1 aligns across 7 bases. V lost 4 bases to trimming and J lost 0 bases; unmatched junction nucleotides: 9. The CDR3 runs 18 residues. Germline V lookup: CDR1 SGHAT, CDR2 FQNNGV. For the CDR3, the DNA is TGTGCCAGCAGCTCACCGGGACAGCCCTACTCTGGGGCCAACGTCCTGACTTTC. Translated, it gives CASSSPGQPYSGANVLTF.

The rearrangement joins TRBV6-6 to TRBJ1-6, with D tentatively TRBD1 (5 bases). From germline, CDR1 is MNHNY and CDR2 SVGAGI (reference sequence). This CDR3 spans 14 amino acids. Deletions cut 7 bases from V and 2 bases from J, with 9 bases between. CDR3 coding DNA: TGTGCCAGCACAGGGATGGCCTATAATTCACCCCTCCACTTT. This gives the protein CASTGMAYNSPLHF.

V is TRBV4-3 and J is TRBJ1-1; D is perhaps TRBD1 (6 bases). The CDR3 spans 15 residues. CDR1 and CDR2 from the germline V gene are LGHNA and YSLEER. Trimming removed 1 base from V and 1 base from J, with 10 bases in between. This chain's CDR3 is CASSQGARGNTEAFF. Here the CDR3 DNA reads TGCGCCAGCAGCCAAGGGGCCAGGGGGAACACTGAAGCTTTCTTT.

The CDR3 protein is CASRTGFSGANVLTF. DNA of the CDR3: TGTGCCAGCAGGACAGGATTCTCTGGGGCCAACGTCCTGACTTTC. The chain combines TRBV28 with TRBJ2-6; perhaps TRBD1 as D (6 bases). V lost 6 bases and J lost 0, with 9 bases in between. Germline V gene data show CDR1 as MDHEN and CDR2 as SYDVKM. This CDR3 spans 15 amino acids.